These 21 T cell receptor beta chains came from one sample sequenced in a study of T cell responses to AZD1222 COVID-19 vaccine (dated by TCRdb to the early 2020s). This sample's time point label indicates: baseline before first vaccination. The library was obtained by the immunoSEQ multiplex PCR assay. TCRdb carries this immuneACCESS record with in-frame sequences only. Its versions omit some clonotypes, under half of them owing to an unresolved V gene in the studies checked, with the rest unexplained. Recorded for this sample are 95,000 to 130,000 clones; roughly nine tenths of them occurred a single time. In total, the top ten clones hold roughly 8% of the sample. This specimen was peripheral blood, taken on day 0 of AZD1222 vaccination. The receptors were sampled from an adult in good health.

The V and J genes are TRBV7-9 and TRBJ1-6; the D is unclear. Germline CDR1 reads SEHNR; CDR2 reads FQNEAQ (reference sequence). This CDR3 contains 13 residues. Trimming shortened V by 5 bases and J by 6 bases, and 8 bases separated the two germline ends. The CDR3 loop reads CASSEWANSPLHF. CDR3 in DNA: TGTGCCAGCAGCGAATGGGCTAATTCACCCCTCCACTTT.

The CDR3, as DNA: TGTGCCAGACTGAGGGTCACAGATACGCAGTATTTT. The encoded protein is CARLRVTDTQYF. This chain connects TRBV7-9 to TRBJ2-3; D perhaps matches TRBD2 (5 bases). V was shortened by 9 bases and J by 2 bases, with 9 bases between the two germline ends. This CDR3 has 12 residues. The germline V gene encodes CDR1 SEHNR and CDR2 FQNEAQ (reference sequence).

This chain connects TRBV15 to TRBJ2-7; 13 positions match TRBD2. The V gene's germline CDR1 is LNHNV and CDR2 YYDKDF (reference sequence). The V segment lost 8 bases and the J segment 7 bases; nucleotides outside the gene matches: 2. This CDR3 has 12 residues. CDR3 region: CATGLAGAEQYF. The CDR3 coding sequence is TGTGCCACCGGACTAGCGGGAGCTGAGCAGTACTTC.

The rearrangement joins TRBV5-1 to TRBJ1-2; tentatively, D is TRBD1 (5 bases). Looked up from germline, CDR1 is SGHRS and CDR2 is YFSETQ. Trimming removed 2 bases from V and 0 bases from J, with 20 bases in between. The CDR3 runs to 18 residues. CDR3 bases: TGCGCCAGCAGCTTAAAGCCTCAGGGAATCGGATCTAACTATGGCTACACCTTC. It codes for CASSLKPQGIGSNYGYTF.

This clone was counted once. The rearrangement uses TRBV28 and TRBJ2-5; D might be TRBD2 (5 bases). Germline V gene sequence: CDR1 MDHEN, CDR2 SYDVKM. Trimming took off 6 bases at V and 0 bases at J, with 11 bases between the two ends. The CDR3 totals 14 residues. Here the CDR3 reads CASRGAVHQETQYF. The CDR3 coding sequence is TGTGCCAGCAGAGGAGCGGTCCACCAAGAGACCCAGTACTTC.

V gene TRBV12-2 combines with J gene TRBJ2-3; TRBD2, the table's D call, lacks a check against the DNA. TRBV12-2 is annotated as a pseudogene. The CDR3 covers 13 residues. CDR3 nucleotide sequence: TGTGCAAGTCGCTTAGGTTTAACAGATACGCAGTATTTT. Translating gives CASRLGLTDTQYF.

This clone was seen once. The chain combines TRBV28 with TRBJ2-6; TRBD1 agrees at 7 bases. The V segment lost 5 bases and the J segment 2 bases; nucleotides outside the gene matches: 15. Germline CDR1 and CDR2: MDHEN and SYDVKM. This CDR3 has 19 amino acids. The CDR3 DNA reads as TGTGCCAGCAGTACGCGATTGACAGGGTACCCACCTGGGGCCAACGTCCTGACTTTC. This gives the protein CASSTRLTGYPPGANVLTF. The full variable domain, rest sourced from reference TRBV28 and TRBJ2-6, is DVKVTQSSRYLVKRTGEKVFLECVQDMDHENMFWYRQDPGLGLRLIYFSYDVKMKEKGDIPEGYSVSREKKERFSLILESASTNQTSMYLCASSTRLTGYPPGANVLTFGAGSRLTVL.

The CDR3 is CASSVGQLSSGNTIYF. CDR3 coding DNA: TGTGCCAGCAGCGTAGGGCAGTTGAGCTCTGGAAACACCATATATTTT. The genes are TRBV9 and TRBJ1-3, with D hard to call. Trimming removed 0 bases from V and 0 bases from J, with 10 bases in between. CDR1 is SGDLS, CDR2 YYNGEE, per germline. This CDR3 has 16 amino acids.

This clone was seen only once. The rearrangement uses TRBV6-5 and TRBJ2-1, with D uncertain. This CDR3 region has 14 residues. V gave up 7 bases and J gave up 5 bases, with 15 bases separating them. CDR1 is MNHEY and CDR2 is SVGAGI in the germline V gene. The CDR3 is CASIPDPAHNEQFF. CDR3 bases: TGTGCCAGCATTCCAGACCCAGCCCACAATGAGCAGTTCTTC.

The J gene is TRBJ2-3, the V gene TRBV27; 8 nucleotides agree with TRBD2. The J segment lost 1 base and the V segment lost 1 base, leaving 4 bases of the junction unmatched. Germline V CDR1 and CDR2: MNHEY, SMNVEV (reference sequence). The CDR3 consists of 16 residues. This CDR3 reads CASSLWGTSGTDTQYF. The CDR3 nucleotides read TGTGCCAGCAGTTTATGGGGGACTAGTGGCACAGATACGCAGTATTTT.

This chain connects TRBV19 to TRBJ2-3; weak D call: TRBD2 (6 bases). V gave up 4 bases and J gave up 6 bases, with 14 bases separating them. The germline gives CDR1 LNHDA, CDR2 SQIVND (reference sequence). The CDR3 contains 14 residues. CDR3 amino acids: CASSRRGETDTQYF. In nucleotides, the CDR3 is TGTGCCAGTAGTAGGCGCGGGGAAACTGATACGCAGTATTTT.

The V and J genes are TRBV5-1 and TRBJ2-2; 7 bases map to TRBD1. From germline, CDR1 is SGHRS and CDR2 YFSETQ. This CDR3 comprises 15 residues. Trimming at V came to 3 bases and at J to 1 base, leaving 3 bases not matched to a gene. The CDR3 loop reads CASSSGQWNTGELFF. Here the CDR3 DNA reads TGCGCCAGCAGCTCGGGACAGTGGAACACCGGGGAGCTGTTTTTT.

In its sample, this clone was seen a few times. This rearrangement joins TRBV7-2 to TRBJ2-1, with TRBD2 as a possible D gene (6 bases). The CDR3 spans 16 residues. CDR1 is SGHTA, CDR2 FQGNSA, per germline. Trimming left V 4 bases short and J 8 bases short, with 21 bases between. CDR3 sequence (DNA): TGTGCCAGCAGCTCAATCTCCCAGACTAGTAGAGATGAGCAGTTCTTC. This translates into CASSSISQTSRDEQFF.

The V and J genes are TRBV3-1 (or the pseudogene TRBV3-2) and TRBJ1-2; D gene uncertain. CDR3 length: 11 amino acids. From germline, CDR1 is LGHDT and CDR2 YNNKEL (reference sequence). The ends were cut back, 5 bases at V and 8 bases at J, with 9 bases in the middle. The CDR3 DNA reads as TGTGCCAGCAGCTTAGGAGGGGGCTACACCTTC. It is translated as CASSLGGGYTF.

V gene TRBV28 combines with J gene TRBJ1-2; no clear D. V was cut by 5 bases and J by 7 bases, with 11 bases left in between. The CDR3 has 12 amino acids. Germline-derived CDR1 and CDR2 are MDHEN and SYDVKM. The chain's CDR3 is CASSTRTFGYTF. CDR3 sequence (DNA): TGTGCCAGCAGTACTCGGACGTTTGGCTACACCTTC.

The chain is built from TRBV20-1 and TRBJ2-4, with a tentative D call TRBD1 (5 bases). Per the germline V gene, CDR1 is DFQATT and CDR2 is SNEGSKA (reference sequence). The CDR3 is 11 amino acids. Trimming stripped 6 bases from V and 8 bases from J, with 11 bases between. The chain's CDR3 is CSAPTGYIQYF. In nucleotides, the CDR3 is TGCAGTGCGCCCACAGGCTACATTCAGTACTTC.

CDR3 protein: CASSFQRAGGVIHEQFF. The CDR3 nucleotides read TGTGCCAGCAGCTTCCAAAGAGCGGGAGGGGTTATCCATGAGCAGTTCTTC. This chain joins TRBV7-7 and TRBJ2-1, with 10 bases matching TRBD2. Germline CDR1 is SSHAT and CDR2 is FNYEAQ (reference sequence). This CDR3 is 17 amino acids long. V dropped 3 bases and J dropped 8; count of bases not matched to a gene: 13.

The chain employs TRBV9 and TRBJ2-5; tentative D call: TRBD1 (5 bases). Trimming removed 0 bases from V and 1 base from J, with 7 bases in between. Germline V gene sequence: CDR1 SGDLS, CDR2 YYNGEE. This CDR3 spans 14 amino acids. CDR3 in amino acids: CASSVGQPQETQYF. CDR3 sequence (DNA): TGTGCCAGCAGCGTAGGACAGCCCCAAGAGACCCAGTACTTC.

V gene TRBV11-2 combines with J gene TRBJ2-7; D may be TRBD2 (5 bases). Germline V gene lookup returns CDR1 SGHAT and CDR2 FQNNGV. The CDR3 runs to 11 residues. V lost 3 bases, J lost 5 bases, and 5 bases lay in between. The CDR3 DNA sequence: TGTGCCAGCAGCTTCGGGAACGAGCAGTACTTC. Its protein is CASSFGNEQYF.

This chain links TRBV23-1 with TRBJ2-6; 10 nucleotides agree with TRBD1. TRBV23-1 counts as an open reading frame of uncertain function. The junction had 9 bases not matched to a gene; V was cut back by 3 bases and J by 4 bases. The CDR3 is 18 amino acids. CDR3 amino acids: CASSHPGTGVWGANVLTF. CDR3 DNA: TGCGCCAGCAGTCATCCCGGGACAGGGGTATGGGGGGCCAACGTCCTGACTTTC.

Only a few counts were recorded for this clone. This chain connects TRBV18 to TRBJ1-5; D is possibly TRBD1 (6 bases). Germline lookup yields CDR1 KGHSH and CDR2 LQKENI. The CDR3 contains 13 residues. With 2 bases removed from V and 4 bases from J, the gap between germline ends came to 6 bases. CDR3 amino acids: CASSPGQNQPQHF. As DNA, the CDR3 is TGTGCCAGCTCACCAGGACAGAATCAGCCCCAGCATTTT.